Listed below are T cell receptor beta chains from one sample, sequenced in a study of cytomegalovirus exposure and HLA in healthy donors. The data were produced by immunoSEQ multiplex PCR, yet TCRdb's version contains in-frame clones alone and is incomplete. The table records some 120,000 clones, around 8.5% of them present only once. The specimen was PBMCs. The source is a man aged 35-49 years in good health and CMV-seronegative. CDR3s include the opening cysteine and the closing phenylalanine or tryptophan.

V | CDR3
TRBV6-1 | CASSVLLADSYEQYF
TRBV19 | CASISDRHYGYTF
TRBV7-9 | CASSVGGHQTPTGELFF
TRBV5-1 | CASSRPGVPDTQYF
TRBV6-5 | CASILPPGGYTF
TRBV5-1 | CASSLAGAYNEQFF
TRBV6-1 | CASSELIEEQFF
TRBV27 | CASSRDRVVAFF
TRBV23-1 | CASSQRGQGMEGNTIYF
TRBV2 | CASSAQGQGTEAFF
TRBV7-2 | CASSLGRSNEQFF
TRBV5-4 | CASSDRARRGTYNEQFF
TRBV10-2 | CASGFKGIGTEAFF
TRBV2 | CASSERSGIPYEQYF
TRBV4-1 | CARSQAPGRAGTGELFF
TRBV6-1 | CASSPDRVGQPQHF
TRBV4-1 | CASSQPARDTGELFF
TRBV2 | CASSKSLGREATEAFF
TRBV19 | CASSIEGGHTEAFF
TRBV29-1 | CSVEPPGGTDTQYF
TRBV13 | CASSFFGQSEDTQYF
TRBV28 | CAGSRGAKNIQYF
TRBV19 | CASSTGTGPALNEKLFF
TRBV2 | CASSEGLAGTLSYNEQFF
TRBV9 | CASSGRDNSYEQYF